Each of the 21 T cell receptor beta chains below was sequenced from the same sample in a study of cytomegalovirus exposure and HLA in healthy donors. The PCR had 60 Vbeta and 13 Jbeta primers. TCRdb keeps only in-frame clones here, not all; method: immunoSEQ multiplex PCR. The repertoire consists of some 62,000 clones, with 70% to 90% occurring once and the leading ten covering about 1.5%. The sequenced material came from PBMCs. The receptor set was obtained from a man aged 18 to 30 in good health and CMV-seronegative.

The CDR3 spells CASAPGGTELNIQYF. For the CDR3, the DNA is TGTGCCAGCGCCCCAGGGGGGACAGAACTAAACATTCAGTACTTC. The chain employs TRBV13 and TRBJ2-4; TRBD1 might be the D (7 bases). Germline lookup yields CDR1 PRHDT and CDR2 FYEKMQ (reference sequence). CDR3 length: 15 residues. Trimming removed 8 bases at V and 6 bases at J, with 20 bases between.

The chain employs TRBV11-3 and TRBJ2-7; 9 bases map to TRBD1. The CDR3 sequence is 15 residues long. V was pared by 5 bases and J by 0 bases, with 5 bases of the junction left unmatched. The germline V gene has CDR1 SGHNT and CDR2 YENEEA. The CDR3 protein is CASSPGDRVSYEQYF. As DNA, the CDR3 is TGTGCCAGCAGCCCTGGGGACAGGGTCTCCTACGAGCAGTACTTC. The whole variable domain, filled in from reference TRBV11-3 and TRBJ2-7, reads EAGVVQSPRYKIIEKKQPVAFWCNPISGHNTLYWYLQNLGQGPELLIRYENEEAVDDSQLPKDRFSAERLKGVDSTLKIQPAELGDSAVYLCASSPGDRVSYEQYFGPGTRLTVT.

This chain uses TRBV10-3 with TRBJ2-1, with 10 bases aligning to TRBD1. This CDR3 has 13 residues. V lost 5 bases to trimming and J lost 6 bases; unmatched junction nucleotides: 1. The germline CDR1 and CDR2 sequences are ENHRY and SYGVKD. CDR3 in DNA: TGTGCCATCAGTAGGGACAGGGGCAATGAGCAGTTCTTC. Translating gives CAISRDRGNEQFF.

This chain links TRBV19 with TRBJ2-7; D remains ambiguous. The CDR3 has 14 residues. V was trimmed by 1 base and J by 2 bases, leaving 9 bases between them. Germline CDR1 is LNHDA and CDR2 is SQIVND (reference sequence). This CDR3 is CASSIAYTAYEQYF. The CDR3 nucleotides are TGTGCCAGTAGTATAGCGTACACCGCCTACGAGCAGTACTTC.

The chain is built from TRBV28 and TRBJ2-7; tentatively, D is TRBD2 (6 bases). Germline V lookup: CDR1 MDHEN, CDR2 SYDVKM. Trimming cost V 1 base and J 2 bases, with 15 bases left between them. This CDR3 has 16 amino acids. CDR3 nucleotides: TGTGCCAGCAGTTTATCCGGTCTAGCGATACCCTACGAGCAGTACTTC. Its translation is CASSLSGLAIPYEQYF.

This chain connects TRBV2 to TRBJ1-1, with 9 nucleotides matching TRBD1. Losses at the gene ends were 6 bases for V and 10 bases for J; bases not matched to a gene: 9. CDR1 SNHLY and CDR2 FYNNEI come from the germline V gene. The CDR3 totals 13 residues. In nucleotides, the CDR3 is TGTGCCAGCAGCGCCCCGGGACAGGGACCAGCTTTCTTT. It translates to CASSAPGQGPAFF.

This chain uses TRBV5-1 with TRBJ2-2, with D possibly matching TRBD1 (5 bases). V was cut by 3 bases and J by 5 bases, with 8 bases left in between. This CDR3 comprises 13 residues. Germline CDR1 is SGHRS and CDR2 is YFSETQ. The CDR3 loop is CASSSQGTGELFF. CDR3 bases: TGCGCCAGCAGCTCTCAGGGTACCGGGGAGCTGTTTTTT.

The chain recombines TRBV27 with TRBJ1-2; a weak D match, TRBD1 (6 bases). Germline V lookup: CDR1 MNHEY, CDR2 SMNVEV (reference sequence). V was pared by 2 bases and J by 6 bases, with 10 bases between. This CDR3 contains 13 residues. The CDR3, as DNA: TGTGCCAGCAGTTTAAGGGGGAGAGATGGCTACACCTTC. This sequence encodes CASSLRGRDGYTF.

This clone was observed once. The J gene is TRBJ2-7, the V gene TRBV9, with TRBD1 identical over 8 bases. V shed 3 bases and J 3 bases; nucleotides not matched to a gene: 2. Germline V gene lookup returns CDR1 SGDLS and CDR2 YYNGEE. The CDR3 extends over 13 amino acids. CDR3 bases: TGTGCCAGCAGCGGAGACAGGGGCTACGAGCAGTACTTC. This translates into CASSGDRGYEQYF. The complete variable domain, with remaining parts taken from reference TRBV9 and TRBJ2-7, reads DSGVTQTPKHLITATGQRVTLRCSPRSGDLSVYWYQQSLDQGLQFLIQYYNGEERAKGNILERFSAQQFPDLHSELNLSSLELGDSALYFCASSGDRGYEQYFGPGTRLTVT.

The chain employs TRBV5-4 and TRBJ2-3; 9 bases are shared with TRBD2. V shed 4 bases, J shed 1 base, and the junction held 4 bases outside the gene matches. CDR1 and CDR2 from the germline V gene are SGHNT and YYREEE (reference sequence). The CDR3 is 15 residues long. In nucleotides, the CDR3 is TGTGCCAGCAGCGAGGGACTAGCCGGCACAGATACGCAGTATTTT. It encodes CASSEGLAGTDTQYF.

The J gene is TRBJ1-5, the V gene TRBV2, with a weak D call TRBD1 (5 bases). The V end was cut by 6 bases, the J end by 2 bases, with 11 bases between. CDR3 length equals 14 residues. Germline CDR1 SNHLY, CDR2 FYNNEI. The CDR3 nucleotides read TGTGCCAGCAGGGGGGGTTCAGGCAATCAGCCCCAGCATTTT. Translating gives CASRGGSGNQPQHF.

The chain is built from TRBV27 and TRBJ1-5; possible D gene TRBD1, 6 bases. Germline assignment: CDR1 MNHEY and CDR2 SMNVEV (reference sequence). Trimming stripped 0 bases from V and 7 bases from J, with 10 bases between. The CDR3 spans 14 residues. Here the CDR3 DNA reads TGTGCCAGCAGTTTATCGGGACACACCCAGCCCCAGCATTTT. Its protein product is CASSLSGHTQPQHF.

The CDR3 bases are TGCGCCAGCAGCAACAGGGGGCAATATGGCTACACCTTC. Translation: CASSNRGQYGYTF. This chain joins TRBV10-2 and TRBJ1-2, with 9 bases matching TRBD1. The CDR3 runs 13 residues. V lost 6 bases and J lost 5; bases outside the gene matches: 4. Germline loops: CDR1 WSHSY, CDR2 SAAADI.

The chain employs TRBV2 and TRBJ2-7; D may be TRBD2 (6 bases). Trimming shortened V by 7 bases and J by 2 bases, and 12 bases separated the two germline ends. Germline CDR1 reads SNHLY; CDR2 reads FYNNEI. The length of the CDR3 is 13 residues. CDR3 amino acids: CASKGGAAYEQYF. The CDR3 nucleotides are TGTGCCAGCAAGGGCGGGGCGGCCTACGAGCAGTACTTC.

The genes are TRBV7-6 and TRBJ2-1; 7 nucleotides agree with TRBD1. V lost 5 bases, J lost 6 bases, and 10 bases stayed unmatched. Germline assignment: CDR1 SGHVS and CDR2 FNYEAQ. CDR3 size: 15 residues. In nucleotides, the CDR3 is TGTGCCAGCAGCCTACCTACAGGGGCCCGCAATGAGCAGTTCTTC. Its translation: CASSLPTGARNEQFF.

This clone has just one count. This chain links TRBV27 with TRBJ2-7, with 7 bases matching TRBD1. Per germline, CDR1 MNHEY and CDR2 SMNVEV (reference sequence). The junction had 4 bases not matched to a gene; V was cut back by 5 bases and J by 3 bases. This CDR3 comprises 13 residues. CDR3 nucleotide sequence: TGTGCCAGCAGTCAGACAGGGAGCTACGAGCAGTACTTC. Translation: CASSQTGSYEQYF.

The rearrangement links TRBV30 to TRBJ2-1, with 8 bases matching TRBD1. V dropped 1 base and J dropped 4; count of bases not matched to a gene: 3. CDR3 length equals 14 residues. Germline values: CDR1 GTSNPN, CDR2 SVGIG (reference sequence). The CDR3 loop reads CAWSGDRQYNEQFF. CDR3 nucleotides: TGTGCCTGGAGTGGGGACAGGCAGTACAATGAGCAGTTCTTC.

This sequence joins TRBV15 and TRBJ2-7, with no clear D. CDR1 is LNHNV, CDR2 YYDKDF, per germline (reference sequence). V lost 0 bases to trimming and J lost 3 bases, with 6 bases between them. This CDR3 has 13 amino acids. The CDR3 protein is CATSRDLVYEQYF. As DNA, the CDR3 is TGTGCCACCAGCAGAGATCTAGTCTACGAGCAGTACTTC.

This clone was observed once. This rearrangement joins TRBV6-1 to TRBJ1-1, with a weak D call TRBD1 (6 bases). Germline CDR1 reads MNHNS; CDR2 reads SASEGT. There are 14 residues in the CDR3. V lost 1 base to trimming and J lost 1 base, with 7 bases between them. This CDR3 is CASSEDRANTEAFF. The CDR3, as DNA: TGTGCCAGCAGTGAAGACAGGGCGAACACTGAAGCTTTCTTT.

CDR3 in DNA: TGTGCCAGCATAGCGGGAGACTTTGGGGCCTCCGAGCAGTACTTC. Its translation is CASIAGDFGASEQYF. This rearrangement joins TRBV6-1 to TRBJ2-7; 9 bases agree with TRBD2. V trimming: 7 bases; J trimming: 6 bases; junction bases outside the gene matches: 13. CDR3 length: 15 amino acids. From germline, CDR1 is MNHNS and CDR2 SASEGT.

This rearrangement joins TRBV28 to TRBJ1-2; D is unresolved. The CDR3 totals 15 residues. Germline CDR1 is MDHEN and CDR2 is SYDVKM. V lost 3 bases and J 4 bases, leaving 15 bases between the germline ends. CDR3 nucleotides: TGTGCCAGCAGTTTTTATGGCATTGAGGGCTATGGCTACACCTTC. This translates into CASSFYGIEGYGYTF.